This T cell receptor (beta chain) was sequenced during a study of early stage breast cancer tumors. General observations from the study: Compared with adjacent normal breast tissue, tumors showed roughly 2.5-fold greater T cell density and higher clonality.

The data were produced by immunoSEQ multiplex PCR, yet TCRdb's version contains in-frame clones alone and is incomplete. The data contain roughly 57,000 clones, 85% to 95% of them singletons. This clone occurred a few times. As yet, its antigen is unknown. The V gene lost 4 bases and the J gene lost 6 bases, with 6 bases spanning the gap. The CDR3 loop spans 12 amino acids. The germline V gene encodes CDR1 MDHEN and CDR2 SYDVKM. This chain joins TRBV28 and TRBJ2-2; D is unresolved. The sequenced material came from blood. The source of this sequence is a person between 70 and 80 years old with breast cancer. In nucleotides, the CDR3 is TGTGCCAGCAGTTACAGACCCGGGGAGCTGTTTTTT. Translating it yields CASSYRPGELFF. The full variable domain, in which reference TRBV28 and TRBJ2-2 provide the parts outside the CDR3, is DVKVTQSSRYLVKRTGEKVFLECVQDMDHENMFWYRQDPGLGLRLIYFSYDVKMKEKGDIPEGYSVSREKKERFSLILESASTNQTSMYLCASSYRPGELFFGEGSRLTVL.